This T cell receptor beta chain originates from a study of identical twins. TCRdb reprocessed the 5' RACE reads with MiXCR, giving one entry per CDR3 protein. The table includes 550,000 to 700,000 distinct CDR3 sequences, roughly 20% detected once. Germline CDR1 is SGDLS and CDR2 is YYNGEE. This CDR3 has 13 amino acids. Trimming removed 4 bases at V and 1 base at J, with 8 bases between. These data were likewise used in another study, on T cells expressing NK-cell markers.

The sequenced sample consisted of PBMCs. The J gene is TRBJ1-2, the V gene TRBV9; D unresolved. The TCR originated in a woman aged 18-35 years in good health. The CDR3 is CASSPDYNYGYTF. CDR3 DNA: TGTGCCAGCAGCCCAGATTATAACTATGGCTACACCTTC. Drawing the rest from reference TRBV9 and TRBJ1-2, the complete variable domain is DSGVTQTPKHLITATGQRVTLRCSPRSGDLSVYWYQQSLDQGLQFLIQYYNGEERAKGNILERFSAQQFPDLHSELNLSSLELGDSALYFCASSPDYNYGYTFGSGTRLTVV.